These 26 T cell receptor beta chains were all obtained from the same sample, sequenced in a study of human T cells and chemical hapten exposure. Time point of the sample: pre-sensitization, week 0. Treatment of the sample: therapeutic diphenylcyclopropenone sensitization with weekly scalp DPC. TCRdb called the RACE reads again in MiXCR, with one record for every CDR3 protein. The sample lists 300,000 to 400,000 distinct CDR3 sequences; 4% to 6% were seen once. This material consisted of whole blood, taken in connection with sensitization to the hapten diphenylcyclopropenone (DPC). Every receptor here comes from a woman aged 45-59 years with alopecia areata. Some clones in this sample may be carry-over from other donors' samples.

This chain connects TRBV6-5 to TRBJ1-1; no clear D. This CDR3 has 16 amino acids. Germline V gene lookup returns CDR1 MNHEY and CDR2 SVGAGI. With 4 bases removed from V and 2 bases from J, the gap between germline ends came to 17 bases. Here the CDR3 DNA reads TGTGCCAGCAGTTTCTCCCCTACAGTCGATAACACTGAAGCTTTCTTT. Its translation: CASSFSPTVDNTEAFF.

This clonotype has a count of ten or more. The DNA for the CDR3 is TGTGCCAGCAGTAAGGAGGCGCGGAATTCACCCCTCCACTTT. Its translation is CASSKEARNSPLHF. The chain uses TRBV12-3 or TRBV12-4 and TRBJ1-6; the D is unclear. This CDR3 has 14 amino acids. Trimming took off 5 bases at V and 7 bases at J, with 12 bases between the two ends.

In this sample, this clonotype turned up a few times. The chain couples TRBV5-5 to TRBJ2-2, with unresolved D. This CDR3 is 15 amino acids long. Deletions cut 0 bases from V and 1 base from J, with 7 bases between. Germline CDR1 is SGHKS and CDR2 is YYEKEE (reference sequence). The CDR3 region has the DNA TGTGCCAGCAGCTTGGTGGCAGGGAACACCGGGGAGCTGTTTTTT. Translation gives CASSLVAGNTGELFF.

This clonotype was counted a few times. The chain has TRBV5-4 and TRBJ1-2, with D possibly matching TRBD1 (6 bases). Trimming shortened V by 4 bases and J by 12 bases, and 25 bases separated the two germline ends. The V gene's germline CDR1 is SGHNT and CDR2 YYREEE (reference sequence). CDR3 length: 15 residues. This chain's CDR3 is CASSSSPVRGAADTF. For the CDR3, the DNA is TGTGCCAGCAGCAGCTCGCCGGTCCGGGGGGCGGCTGACACCTTC.

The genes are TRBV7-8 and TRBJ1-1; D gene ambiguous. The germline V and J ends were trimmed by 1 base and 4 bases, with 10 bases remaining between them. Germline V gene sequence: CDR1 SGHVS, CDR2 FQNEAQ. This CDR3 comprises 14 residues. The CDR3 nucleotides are TGTGCCAGCAGCTTAGAATTCTTGGGCACTGAAGCTTTCTTT. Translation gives CASSLEFLGTEAFF.

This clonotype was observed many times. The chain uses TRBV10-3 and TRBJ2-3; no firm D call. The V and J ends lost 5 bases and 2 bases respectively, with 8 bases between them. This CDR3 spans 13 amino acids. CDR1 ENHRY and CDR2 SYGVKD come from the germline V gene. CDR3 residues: CAISPKVTDTQYF. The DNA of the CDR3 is TGTGCCATCAGTCCCAAAGTCACAGATACGCAGTATTTT.

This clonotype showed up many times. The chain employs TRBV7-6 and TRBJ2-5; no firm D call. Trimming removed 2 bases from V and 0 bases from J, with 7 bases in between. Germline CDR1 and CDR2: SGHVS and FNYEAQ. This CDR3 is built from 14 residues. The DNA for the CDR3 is TGTGCCAGCAGCTTAAGACTGAACCAAGAGACCCAGTACTTC. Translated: CASSLRLNQETQYF.

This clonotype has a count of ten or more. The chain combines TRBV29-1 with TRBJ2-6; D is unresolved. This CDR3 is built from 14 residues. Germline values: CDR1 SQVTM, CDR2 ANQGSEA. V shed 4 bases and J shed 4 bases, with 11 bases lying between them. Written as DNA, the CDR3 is TGCAGCGTTGGATCAAACTCCGGGGCCAACGTCCTGACTTTC. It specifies CSVGSNSGANVLTF.

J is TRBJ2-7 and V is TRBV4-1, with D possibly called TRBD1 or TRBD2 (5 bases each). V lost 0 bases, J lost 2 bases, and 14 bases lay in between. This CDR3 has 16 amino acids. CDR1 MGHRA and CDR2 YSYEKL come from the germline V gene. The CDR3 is CASSQEAAGRAYEQYF. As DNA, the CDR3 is TGCGCCAGCAGCCAAGAAGCGGCGGGCAGGGCCTACGAGCAGTACTTC.

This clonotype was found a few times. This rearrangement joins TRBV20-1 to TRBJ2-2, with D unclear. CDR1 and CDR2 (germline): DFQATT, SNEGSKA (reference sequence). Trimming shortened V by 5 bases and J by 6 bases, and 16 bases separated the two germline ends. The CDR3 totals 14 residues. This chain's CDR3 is CSAPEPPGAGELFF. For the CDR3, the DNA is TGCAGTGCTCCAGAGCCGCCGGGCGCCGGGGAGCTGTTTTTT.

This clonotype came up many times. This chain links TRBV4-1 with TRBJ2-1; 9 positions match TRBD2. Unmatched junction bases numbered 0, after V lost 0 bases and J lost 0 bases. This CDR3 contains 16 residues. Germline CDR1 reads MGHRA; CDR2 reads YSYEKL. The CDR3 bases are TGCGCCAGCAGCCAAGATAGCGGGAGCTCCTACAATGAGCAGTTCTTC. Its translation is CASSQDSGSSYNEQFF.

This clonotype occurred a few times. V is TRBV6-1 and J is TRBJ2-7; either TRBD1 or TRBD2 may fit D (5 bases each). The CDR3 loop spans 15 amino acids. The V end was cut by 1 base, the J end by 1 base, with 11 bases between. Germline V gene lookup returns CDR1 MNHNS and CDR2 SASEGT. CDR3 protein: CASSEGAGSSYEQYF. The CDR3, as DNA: TGTGCCAGCAGTGAAGGGGCAGGGAGTTCCTACGAGCAGTACTTC.

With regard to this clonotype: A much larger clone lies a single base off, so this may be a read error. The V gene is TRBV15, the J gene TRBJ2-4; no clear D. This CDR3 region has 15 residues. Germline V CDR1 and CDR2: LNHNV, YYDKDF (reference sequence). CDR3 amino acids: CATLLPAEAKIIQYF. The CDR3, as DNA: TGTGCCACTCTGCTCCCGGCCGAGGCCAAAATCATTCAGTACTTC.

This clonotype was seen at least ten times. The CDR3 nucleotides are TGTGCCAGCAGCCGTAGCGGGAGCAACAATGAGCAGTTCTTC. The encoded protein is CASSRSGSNNEQFF. This chain uses TRBV11-3 with TRBJ2-1; 9 positions match TRBD2. CDR1 SGHNT and CDR2 YENEEA come from the germline V gene. V shed 5 bases and J 5 bases; nucleotides not matched to a gene: 4. This CDR3 is 14 amino acids long.

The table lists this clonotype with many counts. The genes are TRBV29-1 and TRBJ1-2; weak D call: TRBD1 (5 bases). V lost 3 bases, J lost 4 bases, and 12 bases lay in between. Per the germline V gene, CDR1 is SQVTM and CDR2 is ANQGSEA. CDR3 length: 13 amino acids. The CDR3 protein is CSVDWLGPYGYTF. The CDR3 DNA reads TGCAGCGTTGATTGGCTGGGGCCCTATGGCTACACCTTC.

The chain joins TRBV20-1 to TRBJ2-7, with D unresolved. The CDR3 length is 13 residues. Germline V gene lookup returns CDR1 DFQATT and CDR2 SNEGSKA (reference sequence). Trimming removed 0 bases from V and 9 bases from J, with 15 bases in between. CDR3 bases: TGCAGTGCTAGAGATCCCAGAATCCTGGGGCAGTACTTC. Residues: CSARDPRILGQYF.

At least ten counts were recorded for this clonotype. The CDR3 spells CASSSPARSPSYNEQFF. CDR3 sequence (DNA): TGTGCCAGCAGTTCACCGGCCCGTTCCCCCTCCTACAATGAGCAGTTCTTC. This rearrangement joins TRBV28 to TRBJ2-1; D is unclear. This CDR3 comprises 17 residues. Deletions cut 4 bases from V and 0 bases from J, with 16 bases between. CDR1 is MDHEN and CDR2 is SYDVKM in the germline V gene.

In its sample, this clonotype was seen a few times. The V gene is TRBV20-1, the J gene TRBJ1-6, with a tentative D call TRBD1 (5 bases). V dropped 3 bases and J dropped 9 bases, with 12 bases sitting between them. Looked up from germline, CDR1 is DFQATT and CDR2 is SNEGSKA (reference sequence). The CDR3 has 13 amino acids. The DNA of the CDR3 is TGCAGTGCTAGCCGGGACGGGAGTTCACCCCTCCACTTT. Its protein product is CSASRDGSSPLHF.

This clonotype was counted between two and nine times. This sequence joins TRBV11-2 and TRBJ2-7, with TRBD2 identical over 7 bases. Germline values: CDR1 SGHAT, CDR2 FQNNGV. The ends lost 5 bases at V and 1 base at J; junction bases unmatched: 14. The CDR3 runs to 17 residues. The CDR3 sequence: CASSPRAGEPSSYEQYF. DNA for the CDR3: TGTGCCAGCAGCCCAAGGGCGGGAGAGCCCAGTTCCTACGAGCAGTACTTC.

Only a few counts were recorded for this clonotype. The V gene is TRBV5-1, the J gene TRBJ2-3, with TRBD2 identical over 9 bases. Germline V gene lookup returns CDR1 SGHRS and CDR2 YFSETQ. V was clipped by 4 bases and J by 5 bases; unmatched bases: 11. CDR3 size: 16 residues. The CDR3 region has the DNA TGCGCCAGCAGCGGAGATCTAGCGGGAAGGGGAGATACGCAGTATTTT. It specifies CASSGDLAGRGDTQYF.

For the CDR3, the DNA is TGTGCCAGCAGCCCCGCGGGGGCGAGACACGAGCAGTACTTC. Its protein is CASSPAGARHEQYF. This chain connects TRBV7-9 to TRBJ2-7; TRBD2 might be the D (7 bases). This CDR3 contains 14 residues. The V end lost 5 bases, the J end lost 5 bases, and 16 bases lay between the germline ends. Germline CDR1 SEHNR, CDR2 FQNEAQ (reference sequence).

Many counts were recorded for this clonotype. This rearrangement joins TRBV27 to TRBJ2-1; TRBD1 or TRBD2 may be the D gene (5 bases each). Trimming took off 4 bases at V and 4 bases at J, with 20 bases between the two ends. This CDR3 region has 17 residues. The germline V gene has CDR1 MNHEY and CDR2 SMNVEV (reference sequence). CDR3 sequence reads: CASSSPLRRGAYNEQFF. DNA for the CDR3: TGTGCCAGCAGTTCGCCCCTCCGCCGAGGGGCTTACAATGAGCAGTTCTTC.

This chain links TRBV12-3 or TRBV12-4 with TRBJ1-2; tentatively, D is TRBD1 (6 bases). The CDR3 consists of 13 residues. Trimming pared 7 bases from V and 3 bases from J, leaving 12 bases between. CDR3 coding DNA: TGTGCCAGCACCGACGAGGGGGACTATGGCTACACCTTC. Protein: CASTDEGDYGYTF.

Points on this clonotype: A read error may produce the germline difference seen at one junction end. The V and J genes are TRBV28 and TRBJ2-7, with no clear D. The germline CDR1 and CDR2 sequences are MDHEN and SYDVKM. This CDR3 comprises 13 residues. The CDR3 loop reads CANSPNPNYEQYF. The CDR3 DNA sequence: TGTGCCAACAGTCCCAACCCGAACTACGAGCAGTACTTC.

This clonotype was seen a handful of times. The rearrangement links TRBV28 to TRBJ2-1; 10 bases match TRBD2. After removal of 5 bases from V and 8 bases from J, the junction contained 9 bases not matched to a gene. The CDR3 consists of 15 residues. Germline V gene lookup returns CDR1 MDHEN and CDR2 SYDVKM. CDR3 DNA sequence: TGTGCCAGCAGTCCCACTAGCGGGGTTTATGATGAGCAGTTCTTC. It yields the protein CASSPTSGVYDEQFF.

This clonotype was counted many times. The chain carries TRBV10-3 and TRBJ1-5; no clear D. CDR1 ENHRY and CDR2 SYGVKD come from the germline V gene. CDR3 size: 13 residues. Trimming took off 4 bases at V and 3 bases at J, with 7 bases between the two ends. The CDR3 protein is CAISVEVNQPQHF. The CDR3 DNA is TGTGCCATCAGTGTGGAGGTCAATCAGCCCCAGCATTTT.